One sample yielded the 25 T cell receptor beta chains listed below, sequenced in a study of Ad26.COV2.S vaccination and SARS-CoV-2 variants. Treatment defined: roughly 20 received Ad26.COV2.S at low or high dose, single or two shots; about five received placebo; per-sample allocation not given. At day 63 after the first vaccine or placebo injection, samples were drawn. TCRdb's table, derived via immunoSEQ multiplex PCR, lists solely in-frame clones and lacks some. Among about 680,000 clones listed, around 92% were seen once. The specimen comprised peripheral blood, sampled in a trial of Ad26.COV2.S vaccine versus placebo. The receptors shown here come from a person aged 18-65 years who received the Ad26.COV2.S COVID-19 vaccine or a placebo.

This sequence joins TRBV29-1 and TRBJ2-3; perhaps TRBD2 as D (5 bases). This CDR3 is built from 14 residues. Trimming left V 6 bases short and J 4 bases short, with 17 bases between. From germline, CDR1 is SQVTM and CDR2 ANQGSEA. The chain's CDR3 is CSVGLLVESDTQYF. In nucleotides, the CDR3 is TGCAGCGTCGGACTTCTAGTAGAGTCAGATACGCAGTATTTT.

CDR3: CAWSIGTRSSYEQYF. The CDR3 DNA reads TGTGCCTGGAGTATTGGGACTCGGAGCTCCTACGAGCAGTACTTC. The chain uses TRBV30 and TRBJ2-7; D might be TRBD2 (6 bases). The V end was cut by 2 bases, the J end by 0 bases, with 14 bases between. CDR1 GTSNPN and CDR2 SVGIG come from the germline V gene (reference sequence). The CDR3 loop spans 15 amino acids.

The rearrangement joins TRBV2 to TRBJ1-2; D gene ambiguous. Trimming left V 3 bases short and J 5 bases short, with 13 bases between. The CDR3 runs to 14 residues. Germline CDR1 reads SNHLY; CDR2 reads FYNNEI. The CDR3 loop reads CASSDEISPYGYTF. In DNA, the CDR3 is TGTGCCAGCAGTGACGAGATAAGCCCTTATGGCTACACCTTC.

This chain links TRBV7-2 with TRBJ2-2; 8 nucleotides match TRBD2. Trimming at V came to 4 bases and at J to 5 bases, leaving 12 bases not matched to a gene. The CDR3 totals 17 residues. Germline V gene lookup returns CDR1 SGHTA and CDR2 FQGNSA. CDR3 in amino acids: CASSSERGLVWTGELFF. The CDR3 DNA reads TGTGCCAGCAGCTCAGAGAGGGGACTAGTGTGGACCGGGGAGCTGTTTTTT. The complete variable domain, with remaining parts taken from reference TRBV7-2 and TRBJ2-2, reads GAGVSQSPSNKVTEKGKDVELRCDPISGHTALYWYRQSLGQGLEFLIYFQGNSAPDKSGLPSDRFSAERTGGSVSTLTIQRTQQEDSAVYLCASSSERGLVWTGELFFGEGSRLTVL.

V gene TRBV6-6 combines with J gene TRBJ2-1, with 10 bases fitting TRBD1. The J segment lost 7 bases and the V segment lost 10 bases, leaving 13 bases of the junction unmatched. In germline, CDR1 is MNHNY, CDR2 SVGAGI (reference sequence). The CDR3 extends over 15 amino acids. The CDR3 sequence is CATLPRDRGGNEQFF. Here the CDR3 DNA reads TGTGCCACCCTACCCCGGGACAGGGGTGGTAATGAGCAGTTCTTC.

The chain combines TRBV30 with TRBJ2-3; TRBD2 is a possible D gene (6 bases). V was trimmed by 4 bases and J by 0 bases, leaving 11 bases between them. From germline, CDR1 is GTSNPN and CDR2 SVGIG (reference sequence). The CDR3 spans 14 residues. CDR3 sequence reads: CAWTGGASTDTQYF. CDR3 nucleotide sequence: TGTGCCTGGACGGGCGGGGCCAGCACAGATACGCAGTATTTT. The variable domain in full, with the rest retrieved from reference TRBV30 and TRBJ2-3, is SQTIHQWPATLVQPVGSPLSLECTVEGTSNPNLYWYRQAAGRGLQLLFYSVGIGQISSEVPQNLSASRPQDRQFILSSKKLLLSDSGFYLCAWTGGASTDTQYFGPGTRLTVL.

This chain connects TRBV15 to TRBJ2-2; no definite D call. CDR3 length: 16 residues. Trimming took 0 bases from V and 5 from J, leaving 13 bases between them. The germline V gene encodes CDR1 LNHNV and CDR2 YYDKDF (reference sequence). CDR3 sequence (DNA): TGTGCCACCAGCAGAGATTGGGCGCAGGAGACCGGGGAGCTGTTTTTT. Translation: CATSRDWAQETGELFF.

The chain has TRBV11-3 and TRBJ2-1, with 9 bases that match TRBD2. CDR3 length: 15 amino acids. V trimming: 5 bases; J trimming: 6 bases; junction bases outside the gene matches: 8. The germline CDR1 and CDR2 sequences are SGHNT and YENEEA. The CDR3 region is CASSPAGAGGNEQFF. In DNA, the CDR3 is TGTGCCAGCAGCCCGGCGGGAGCGGGAGGCAATGAGCAGTTCTTC.

J is TRBJ2-7 and V is TRBV7-2; 9 positions match TRBD1. The V segment lost 4 bases and the J segment 2 bases; nucleotides outside the gene matches: 6. The CDR3 extends over 15 amino acids. Germline V gene lookup returns CDR1 SGHTA and CDR2 FQGNSA. CDR3: CASSSRDRATYEQYF. CDR3 sequence (DNA): TGTGCCAGCAGCTCCAGGGACAGGGCGACCTACGAGCAGTACTTC.

V is TRBV19 and J is TRBJ1-5; the match to TRBD1 covers 10 bases. Germline V gene sequence: CDR1 LNHDA, CDR2 SQIVND (reference sequence). The CDR3 consists of 15 residues. The V segment lost 5 bases and the J segment 8 bases; nucleotides outside the gene matches: 9. The CDR3 coding sequence is TGTGCCAGTAGTTTCCCGGGACAGGGGCCCGAGCCCCAGCATTTT. It encodes CASSFPGQGPEPQHF. Full variable domain (missing parts from reference TRBV19 and TRBJ1-5): DGGITQSPKYLFRKEGQNVTLSCEQNLNHDAMYWYRQDPGQGLRLIYYSQIVNDFQKGDIAEGYSVSREKKESFPLTVTSAQKNPTAFYLCASSFPGQGPEPQHFGDGTRLSIL.

The chain couples TRBV6-2 or TRBV6-3 to TRBJ2-2; 7 bases line up with TRBD2. Per the germline V gene, CDR1 is MNHEY and CDR2 is SVGEGT. V was pared by 0 bases and J by 0 bases, with 1 base of the junction left unmatched. The CDR3 spans 16 residues. Here the CDR3 DNA reads TGTGCCAGCAGTTACTCAGGGACTACGAACACCGGGGAGCTGTTTTTT. Its translation: CASSYSGTTNTGELFF.

The chain carries TRBV7-2 and TRBJ1-1; D may be TRBD1 (6 bases). Per the germline V gene, CDR1 is SGHTA and CDR2 is FQGNSA. V was trimmed by 3 bases and J by 4 bases, leaving 18 bases between them. The CDR3 is made up of 16 amino acids. CDR3: CASSFRRAGATTEAFF. CDR3 in DNA: TGTGCCAGCAGCTTTAGGCGCGCAGGGGCGACCACTGAAGCTTTCTTT.

A word on this clone: The same CDR3 can be traced to other DNA sequences in this sample. The chain has TRBV9 and TRBJ1-3; D remains unclear. Trimming shortened V by 0 bases and J by 0 bases, and 7 bases separated the two germline ends. The CDR3 runs 15 residues. Per germline, CDR1 SGDLS and CDR2 YYNGEE. Here the CDR3 reads CASSVGGRSGNTIYF. The CDR3 DNA sequence: TGTGCCAGCAGCGTAGGTGGCCGCTCTGGAAACACCATATATTTT. The whole variable domain, remainder taken from reference TRBV9 and TRBJ1-3, is DSGVTQTPKHLITATGQRVTLRCSPRSGDLSVYWYQQSLDQGLQFLIQYYNGEERAKGNILERFSAQQFPDLHSELNLSSLELGDSALYFCASSVGGRSGNTIYFGEGSWLTVV.

The gene calls are TRBV19 and TRBJ1-5, with 8 bases fitting TRBD1. The trim removed 5 bases at V and 2 bases at J, leaving 5 bases unmatched. The CDR3 loop spans 15 amino acids. CDR1 and CDR2 (germline): LNHDA, SQIVND (reference sequence). For the CDR3, the DNA is TGTGCCAGTAGTCTCTCGGACAGGGGCAATCAGCCCCAGCATTTT. Its translation: CASSLSDRGNQPQHF.

The V gene is TRBV19, the J gene TRBJ2-1, with 10 bases lining up with TRBD2. The germline V gene has CDR1 LNHDA and CDR2 SQIVND (reference sequence). The length of the CDR3 is 17 residues. The V gene end was trimmed by 7 bases and the J gene end by 4 bases; junction bases not matched to a gene: 13. CDR3 loop: CASTASGSGPPYNEQFF. The CDR3 nucleotides are TGTGCCAGTACTGCTAGCGGGAGTGGACCTCCTTACAATGAGCAGTTCTTC.

The gene calls are TRBV7-2 and TRBJ2-5; D ambiguous. Germline values: CDR1 SGHTA, CDR2 FQGNSA. Trimming left V 6 bases short and J 2 bases short, with 10 bases between. CDR3 length: 13 residues. CDR3 in amino acids: CASSPENQETQYF. CDR3 in DNA: TGTGCCAGCAGTCCAGAAAATCAAGAGACCCAGTACTTC. Full variable domain (rest looked up from reference TRBV7-2 and TRBJ2-5): GAGVSQSPSNKVTEKGKDVELRCDPISGHTALYWYRQSLGQGLEFLIYFQGNSAPDKSGLPSDRFSAERTGGSVSTLTIQRTQQEDSAVYLCASSPENQETQYFGPGTRLLVL.

This CDR3 reads CASSYHKTGAGYGYTF. The CDR3 DNA reads as TGTGCCAGCAGTTACCACAAAACAGGGGCGGGCTATGGCTACACCTTC. The rearrangement uses TRBV6-5 and TRBJ1-2; 7 positions agree with TRBD1. CDR1 MNHEY and CDR2 SVGAGI come from the germline V gene. V was clipped by 2 bases and J by 4 bases; unmatched bases: 10. The CDR3 consists of 16 residues.

This rearrangement joins TRBV19 to TRBJ1-1; D is possibly TRBD1 (5 bases). CDR3 length: 14 amino acids. V was clipped by 6 bases and J by 1 base, with 12 bases between them. Germline lookup yields CDR1 LNHDA and CDR2 SQIVND (reference sequence). The CDR3 DNA is TGTGCCAGTAGCCAACAGGCGCGGAACACTGAAGCTTTCTTT. Protein sequence: CASSQQARNTEAFF.

This clone was detected once. This rearrangement joins TRBV27 to TRBJ2-1, with TRBD1 identical over 8 bases. V shed 6 bases, J shed 4 bases, and the junction held 5 bases outside the gene matches. The germline CDR1 and CDR2 sequences are MNHEY and SMNVEV (reference sequence). CDR3 length: 14 residues. CDR3 sequence reads: CASSDRGSYNEQFF. In nucleotides, the CDR3 is TGTGCCAGCAGCGACAGGGGATCATACAATGAGCAGTTCTTC.

This chain joins TRBV9 and TRBJ1-6; D gene unclear. The CDR3 runs 12 residues. Germline V gene data show CDR1 as SGDLS and CDR2 as YYNGEE. Trimming shortened V by 6 bases and J by 0 bases, and 1 base separated the two germline ends. This chain's CDR3 is CASNSYNSPLHF. The CDR3 DNA reads TGTGCCAGCAACTCCTATAATTCACCCCTCCACTTT. Full variable domain (missing parts from reference TRBV9 and TRBJ1-6): DSGVTQTPKHLITATGQRVTLRCSPRSGDLSVYWYQQSLDQGLQFLIQYYNGEERAKGNILERFSAQQFPDLHSELNLSSLELGDSALYFCASNSYNSPLHFGNGTRLTVT.

The rearrangement links TRBV19 to TRBJ1-3; D uncertain. The ends were cut back, 1 base at V and 0 bases at J, with 7 bases in the middle. This CDR3 contains 15 residues. CDR1 LNHDA and CDR2 SQIVND come from the germline V gene (reference sequence). The CDR3 reads CASSIVAISGNTIYF. The CDR3 nucleotides read TGTGCCAGTAGTATAGTCGCAATCTCTGGAAACACCATATATTTT.

The chain has TRBV5-1 and TRBJ2-7, with TRBD2 identical over 11 bases. There are 15 residues in the CDR3. The V gene's germline CDR1 is SGHRS and CDR2 YFSETQ. The trim removed 2 bases at V and 4 bases at J, leaving 5 bases unmatched. Written as DNA, the CDR3 is TGCGCCAGCAGCTTCCTAGCGGGAGGACAGTACGAGCAGTACTTC. This translates into CASSFLAGGQYEQYF.

This chain links TRBV6-5 with TRBJ2-2; D uncertain. Germline lookup yields CDR1 MNHEY and CDR2 SVGAGI. CDR3 length: 13 amino acids. V shed 5 bases and J shed 4 bases, with 8 bases lying between them. As DNA, the CDR3 is TGTGCCAGCAGTCCTTACATCACCGGGGAGCTGTTTTTT. Protein product: CASSPYITGELFF.

In its sample, this clone was seen once. DNA of the CDR3: TGTGCCGGCGGGGGGGTCGGAGCCAAAAACATTCAGTACTTC. Translation: CAGGGVGAKNIQYF. The V and J genes are TRBV30 and TRBJ2-4; 9 bases are shared with TRBD2. This CDR3 is built from 14 residues. Germline trimming cut 8 bases from V and 0 bases from J; bases unmatched to any gene: 5. CDR1 is GTSNPN, CDR2 SVGIG, per germline (reference sequence). Variable domain in full (rest from reference TRBV30 and TRBJ2-4): SQTIHQWPATLVQPVGSPLSLECTVEGTSNPNLYWYRQAAGRGLQLLFYSVGIGQISSEVPQNLSASRPQDRQFILSSKKLLLSDSGFYLCAGGGVGAKNIQYFGAGTRLSVL.

The chain links TRBV19 to TRBJ2-1; D gene ambiguous. This CDR3 is built from 12 residues. Germline V gives CDR1 LNHDA, CDR2 SQIVND (reference sequence). Trimming shortened V by 6 bases and J by 9 bases, and 12 bases separated the two germline ends. The CDR3 DNA sequence: TGTGCCAGTAGGCTGATCGGTGGTGAGCAGTTCTTC. Residues: CASRLIGGEQFF. The full variable domain, completed using reference TRBV19 and TRBJ2-1, is DGGITQSPKYLFRKEGQNVTLSCEQNLNHDAMYWYRQDPGQGLRLIYYSQIVNDFQKGDIAEGYSVSREKKESFPLTVTSAQKNPTAFYLCASRLIGGEQFFGPGTRLTVL.